This T cell receptor (beta chain) was captured by sequencing in a study of Graves' ophthalmopathy and Graves' hyperthyroidism. RNA transcripts were the source from which TCR beta CDR3 regions were amplified. Second-round multiplex PCR came after a first-round RT-PCR that employed HTBI primers. Via MiXCR, TCRdb re-called the multiplex PCR reads, giving one row per CDR3 protein. The sample has about 590,000 distinct CDR3 sequences, about two fifths seen once. This clonotype has a count of ten or more. Its matching antigen is unknown. Whole-study results and caveats: Classification of ophthalmopathy versus stable hyperthyroidism by a 13-signature model yielded approximately 90% sensitivity and just under 84% specificity. The blood repertoire also included most expanded thyroid clonotypes above 0.001 frequency.

Germline V gene lookup returns CDR1 SEHNR and CDR2 FQNEAQ (reference sequence). There are 13 residues in the CDR3. Trimming cost V 5 bases and J 3 bases; bases outside gene matches: 2. Aged 18 to 65, hyperthyroidism patients had new diagnoses of under 2 months' duration. The chain has TRBV7-9 and TRBJ1-1; TRBD1 agrees at 8 bases. The TCR originated in an adult man with Graves' hyperthyroidism. Specimen: peripheral blood or thyroid tissue (not recorded which). The CDR3 nucleotides read TGTGCCAGCAGCACAGGGGGACACACTGAAGCTTTCTTT. Its translation: CASSTGGHTEAFF.